This TCR beta chain was recorded in a study of OX40 agonist ivuxolimab in advanced cancers. Concerning the study at large: Ivuxolimab was an agonistic, fully human IgG2 monoclonal antibody directed against OX40 (CD134), a costimulatory receptor. Intravenous ivuxolimab was administered to patients every 2 weeks at six dose levels: 0.01, 0.1, 0.3, 1.5, 3 and 10 mg/kg. Of the roughly 50 dose-escalation patients, hepatocellular carcinoma was present in around 20, melanoma in around 15, renal cell carcinoma in 9 and head and neck cancer in 9. In the dose-escalation cohort, approximately 82% of patients were male, and the mean age was roughly 60 years, with a range of 23 to 79. Prior anti-PD-1, anti-PD-L1 or anti-CTLA-4 therapy was permitted, and 40% of dose-escalation patients had received checkpoint inhibitors. Three dose-escalation patients achieved partial responses, one with hepatocellular carcinoma and two with cutaneous melanoma. Peripheral TCRbeta sequencing aimed to test whether ivuxolimab altered TCR sequence diversity and caused clonal T-cell expansion. The paper reports the monotherapy dose-escalation portion (N of about 51 patients) of the phase I ivuxolimab trial. Overall study outcomes, separate from this receptor: Which antigens the clonally expanded peripheral T cells were specific for was not determined. In the 0.1-3.0 mg/kg groups, partial responders were among the patients with the lowest normalized peripheral clonal expansion, particularly in CD8+ T cells. After ivuxolimab, expanded clones were on average more numerous among CD8+ T cells than among CD4+ T cells. Low levels of normalized T-cell clonal expansion were also seen in some patients who did not respond. At doses from 0.1 to 3.0 mg/kg, clonal expansion was seen in both CD4+ and CD8+ blood T cells between baseline and week 6.

Genomic DNA was extracted from sorted cells for sequencing of the TCRbeta CDR3 region. The immunoSEQ Assay was used for sequencing of TCRbeta CDR3 regions. TCRdb took this table from immuneACCESS and kept in-frame rearrangements with V and J called. Such tables lack part of the clones; where checked against another copy, unresolved V genes explain under half of the gap, and the rest is unexplained. In all, the sample holds fewer than 200,000 clones, and around 94% of those were seen once. The biggest ten clones account for around 0.33% of the sample. CDR1 and CDR2 are read off the germline V gene (reference sequence) as SEHNR and FQNEAQ. From its cysteine to its phenylalanine, the CDR3 spans 13 amino acids. Only the CDR3 part of the read is kept: 39 bases, read in frame from the first base. The V end loses 7 bases and the J end loses 0 bases, and a stretch of 7 bases separates them. As to this clone: This receptor's antigen is unknown. It has no much larger one-base neighbor in the sample; base qualities were not kept.

The trial excluded patients who had a history of autoimmune disease or who were on systemic immunosuppression. Peripheral blood for TCR sequencing was drawn from every dose cohort at baseline, at cycle 4 day 1 and at cycle 7 day 1. Samples came from an open-label, multicenter, first-in-human phase I dose-escalation trial of ivuxolimab. The trial enrolled adults with locally advanced or metastatic head and neck squamous cell, hepatocellular, melanoma or renal cell carcinoma. Before TCR sequencing, CD4+ T cells and CD8+ T cells from peripheral blood were sorted into separate populations. The sequencing used CD4+ or CD8+ T cells sorted from blood, collected in a trial of the OX40 agonist ivuxolimab. The chain employs TRBV7-9 and TRBJ1-3, with the D gene not clear enough to name. This TCR came from an adult with an advanced solid tumor such as melanoma, head and neck, liver or kidney cancer. CDR3 loop: CASTRGSGNTIYF. The sequenced DNA: TGTGCCAGCACCCGGGGCTCTGGAAACACCATATATTTT.